This T cell receptor (beta chain) appears in the sequencing data of a study of blood T cell repertoires in COVID-19. About the research overall: Whether acute or convalescent, the COVID-19 samples came from the United States, Italy and Spain.

The germline V gene encodes CDR1 SGHAT and CDR2 FQNNGV. The V end lost 3 bases, the J end lost 2 bases, and 9 bases lay between the germline ends. The CDR3 is 14 amino acids. The table came from immunoSEQ multiplex PCR; TCRdb's copy has only in-frame clones and leaves some out. The data hold a few hundred thousand clones, with 80% to 90% observed a single time. Across about two dozen US areas, participants ranged in age from about 18 to 90 years. Recovered status applied to Cohort 3 donors who had two consecutive negative PCRs. It also applied to those with clearance or with symptom resolution. The V gene is TRBV11-2, the J gene TRBJ2-3; a weak D match, TRBD2 (5 bases). This receptor was identified in a woman aged 60 to 75 who had recovered from COVID-19. The sequenced sample was PBMCs or T cells enriched from blood (not recorded which). The CDR3 reads CASSFPGNTDTQYF. The CDR3 DNA reads TGTGCCAGCAGCTTCCCGGGAAACACAGATACGCAGTATTTT.